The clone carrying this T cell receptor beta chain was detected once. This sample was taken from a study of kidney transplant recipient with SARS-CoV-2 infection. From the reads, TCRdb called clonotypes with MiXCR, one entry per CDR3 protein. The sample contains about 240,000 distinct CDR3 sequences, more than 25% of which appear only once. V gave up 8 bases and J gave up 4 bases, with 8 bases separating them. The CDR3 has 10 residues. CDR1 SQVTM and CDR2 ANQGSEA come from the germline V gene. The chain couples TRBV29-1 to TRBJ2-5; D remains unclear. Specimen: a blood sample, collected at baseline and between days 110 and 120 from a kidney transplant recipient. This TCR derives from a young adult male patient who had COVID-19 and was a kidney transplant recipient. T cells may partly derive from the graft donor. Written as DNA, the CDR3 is TGCAGCATTAAGGTAGAGACCCAGTACTTC. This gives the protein CSIKVETQYF.